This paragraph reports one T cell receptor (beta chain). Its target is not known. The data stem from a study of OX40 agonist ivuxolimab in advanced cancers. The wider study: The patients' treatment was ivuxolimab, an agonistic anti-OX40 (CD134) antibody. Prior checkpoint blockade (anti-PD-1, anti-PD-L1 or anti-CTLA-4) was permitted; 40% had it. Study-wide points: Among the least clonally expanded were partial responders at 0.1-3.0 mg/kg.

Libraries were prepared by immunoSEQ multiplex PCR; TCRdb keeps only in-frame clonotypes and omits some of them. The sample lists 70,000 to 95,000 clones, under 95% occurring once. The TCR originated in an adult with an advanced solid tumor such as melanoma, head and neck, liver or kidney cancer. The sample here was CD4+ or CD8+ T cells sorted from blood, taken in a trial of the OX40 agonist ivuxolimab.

In nucleotides, the CDR3 is TGTGCCAGCACTAGCTCGGTGGGTGGCGGTGAGCAGTTCTTC. Translation: CASTSSVGGGEQFF. This chain links TRBV6-5 with TRBJ2-1, with TRBD2 as a possible D gene (5 bases). Trimming removed 7 bases from V and 9 bases from J, with 19 bases in between. This CDR3 contains 14 residues. Germline assignment: CDR1 MNHEY and CDR2 SVGAGI.